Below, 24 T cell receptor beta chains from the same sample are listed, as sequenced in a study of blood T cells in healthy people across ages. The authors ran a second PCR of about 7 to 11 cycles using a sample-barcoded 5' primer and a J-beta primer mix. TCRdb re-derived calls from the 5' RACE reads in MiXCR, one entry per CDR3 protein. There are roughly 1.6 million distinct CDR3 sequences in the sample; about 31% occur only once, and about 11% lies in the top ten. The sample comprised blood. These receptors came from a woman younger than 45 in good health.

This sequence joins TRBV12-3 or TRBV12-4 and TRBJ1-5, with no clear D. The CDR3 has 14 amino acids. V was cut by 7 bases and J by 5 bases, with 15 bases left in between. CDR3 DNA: TGTGCCAGCACCACGGACGGCCCAGATCAGCCCCAGCATTTT. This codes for CASTTDGPDQPQHF.

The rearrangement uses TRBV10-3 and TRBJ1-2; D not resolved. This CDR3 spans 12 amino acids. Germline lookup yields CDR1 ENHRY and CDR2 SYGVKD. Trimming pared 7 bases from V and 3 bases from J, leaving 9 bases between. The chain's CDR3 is CAITAGDYGYTF. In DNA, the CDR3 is TGTGCCATCACGGCGGGCGACTATGGCTACACCTTC.

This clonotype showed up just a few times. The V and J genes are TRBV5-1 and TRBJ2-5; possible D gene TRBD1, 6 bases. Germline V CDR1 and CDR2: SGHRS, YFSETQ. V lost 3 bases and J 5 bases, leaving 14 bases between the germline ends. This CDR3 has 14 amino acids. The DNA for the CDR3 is TGCGCCAGCAGCTCGACTTCCAGGGGTGAGACCCAGTACTTC. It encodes CASSSTSRGETQYF. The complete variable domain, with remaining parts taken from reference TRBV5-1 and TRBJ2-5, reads KAGVTQTPRYLIKTRGQQVTLSCSPISGHRSVSWYQQTPGQGLQFLFEYFSETQRNKGNFPGRFSGRQFSNSRSEMNVSTLELGDSALYLCASSSTSRGETQYFGPGTRLLVL.

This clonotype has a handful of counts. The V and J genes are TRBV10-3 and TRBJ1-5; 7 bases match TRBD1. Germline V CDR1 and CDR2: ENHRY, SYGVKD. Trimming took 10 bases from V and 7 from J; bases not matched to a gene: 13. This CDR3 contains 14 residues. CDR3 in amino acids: CATQEDRAGQPQHF. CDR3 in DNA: TGTGCCACCCAAGAAGACAGGGCTGGGCAGCCCCAGCATTTT.

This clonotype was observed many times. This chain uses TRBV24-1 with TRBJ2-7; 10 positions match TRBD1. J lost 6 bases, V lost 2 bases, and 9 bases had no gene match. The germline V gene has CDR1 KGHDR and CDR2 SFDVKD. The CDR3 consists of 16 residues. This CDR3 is CATSDSAGTGDGEQYF. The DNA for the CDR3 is TGTGCCACCAGTGATTCTGCCGGGACAGGGGATGGCGAGCAGTACTTC.

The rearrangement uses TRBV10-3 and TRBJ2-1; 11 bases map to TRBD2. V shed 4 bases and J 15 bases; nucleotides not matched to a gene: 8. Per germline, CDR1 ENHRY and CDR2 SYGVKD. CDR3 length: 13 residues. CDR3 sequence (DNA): TGTGCCATCAGTGCTTCGACTAGCGGGGTTAGGTTCTTC. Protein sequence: CAISASTSGVRFF.

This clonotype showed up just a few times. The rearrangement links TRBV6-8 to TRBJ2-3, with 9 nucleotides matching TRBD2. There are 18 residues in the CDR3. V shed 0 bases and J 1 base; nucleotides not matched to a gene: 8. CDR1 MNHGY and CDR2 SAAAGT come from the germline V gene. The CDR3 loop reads CASSYSLAGATRTDTQYF. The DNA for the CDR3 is TGTGCCAGCAGTTACTCTTTAGCGGGGGCCACCCGCACAGATACGCAGTATTTT.

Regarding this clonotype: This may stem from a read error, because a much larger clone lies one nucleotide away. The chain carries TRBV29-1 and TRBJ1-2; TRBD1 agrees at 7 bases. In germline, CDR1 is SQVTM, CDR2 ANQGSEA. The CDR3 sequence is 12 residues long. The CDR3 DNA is TGCAGCGTTGGGACAGGATTCTATAGCTACGCCTTC. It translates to CSVGTGFYSYAF.

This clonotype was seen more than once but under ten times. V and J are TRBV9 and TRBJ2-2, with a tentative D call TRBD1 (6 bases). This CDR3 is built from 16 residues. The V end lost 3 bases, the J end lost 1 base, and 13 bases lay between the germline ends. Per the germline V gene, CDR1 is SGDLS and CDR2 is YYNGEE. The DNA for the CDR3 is TGTGCCAGCAGCGCCGAGACAGGCCTGAACACCGGGGAGCTGTTTTTT. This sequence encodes CASSAETGLNTGELFF. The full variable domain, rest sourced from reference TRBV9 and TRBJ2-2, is DSGVTQTPKHLITATGQRVTLRCSPRSGDLSVYWYQQSLDQGLQFLIQYYNGEERAKGNILERFSAQQFPDLHSELNLSSLELGDSALYFCASSAETGLNTGELFFGEGSRLTVL.

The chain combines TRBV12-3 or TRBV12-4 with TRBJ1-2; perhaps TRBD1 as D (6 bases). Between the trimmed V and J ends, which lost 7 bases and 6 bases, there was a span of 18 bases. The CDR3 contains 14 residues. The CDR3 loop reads CASNPRGGADGYTF. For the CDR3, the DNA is TGTGCCAGCAATCCCCGTGGGGGGGCGGATGGCTACACCTTC.

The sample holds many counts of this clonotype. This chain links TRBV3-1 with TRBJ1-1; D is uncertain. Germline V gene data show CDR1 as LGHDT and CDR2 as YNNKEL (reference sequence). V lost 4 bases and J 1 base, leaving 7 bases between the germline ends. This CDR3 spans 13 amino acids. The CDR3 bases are TGTGCCAGCAGCCCCGGAAAGAACACTGAAGCTTTCTTT. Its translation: CASSPGKNTEAFF.

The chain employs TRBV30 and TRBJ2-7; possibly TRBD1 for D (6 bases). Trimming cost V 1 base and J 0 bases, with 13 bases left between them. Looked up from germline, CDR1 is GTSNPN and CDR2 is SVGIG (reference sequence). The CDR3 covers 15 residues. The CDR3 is CAWSGTGFYSYEQYF. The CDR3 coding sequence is TGTGCCTGGAGTGGAACAGGGTTTTACTCCTACGAGCAGTACTTC.

The CDR3 DNA follows: TGTGCCAGCAATCCGGGACAGGGGCGCGGGGAGCTGTTTTTT. Encoded protein: CASNPGQGRGELFF. The chain uses TRBV2 and TRBJ2-2; 10 bases line up with TRBD1. The CDR3 is made up of 14 amino acids. CDR1 is SNHLY, CDR2 FYNNEI, per germline. V lost 7 bases, J lost 7 bases, and 6 bases stayed unmatched. Based on the CDR3 plus reference TRBV2 and TRBJ2-2, the full variable domain is EPEVTQTPSHQVTQMGQEVILRCVPISNHLYFYWYRQILGQKVEFLVSFYNNEISEKSEIFDDQFSVERPDGSNFTLKIRSTKLEDSAMYFCASNPGQGRGELFFGEGSRLTVL.

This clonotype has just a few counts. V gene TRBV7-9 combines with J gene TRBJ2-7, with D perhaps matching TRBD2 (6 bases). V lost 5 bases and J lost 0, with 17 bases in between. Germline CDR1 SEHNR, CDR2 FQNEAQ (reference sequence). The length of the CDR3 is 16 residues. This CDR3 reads CASSAIGSSGSYEQYF. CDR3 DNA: TGTGCCAGCAGCGCCATCGGGAGTAGCGGCTCCTACGAGCAGTACTTC.

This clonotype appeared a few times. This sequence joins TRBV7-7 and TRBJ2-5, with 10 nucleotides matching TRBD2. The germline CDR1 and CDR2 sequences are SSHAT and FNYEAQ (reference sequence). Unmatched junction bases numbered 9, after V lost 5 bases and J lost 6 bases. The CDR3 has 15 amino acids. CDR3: CASSPLAGEIQTQYF. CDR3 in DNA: TGTGCCAGCAGCCCTCTAGCGGGGGAGATCCAGACCCAGTACTTC.

CDR3 sequence reads: CASSLVPDEQFF. The DNA for the CDR3 is TGTGCCAGCAGTCTCGTTCCTGATGAGCAGTTCTTC. The V gene is TRBV11-2, the J gene TRBJ2-1; D is ambiguous. Trimming left V 6 bases short and J 8 bases short, with 11 bases between. The CDR3 contains 12 residues. Germline CDR1 reads SGHAT; CDR2 reads FQNNGV.

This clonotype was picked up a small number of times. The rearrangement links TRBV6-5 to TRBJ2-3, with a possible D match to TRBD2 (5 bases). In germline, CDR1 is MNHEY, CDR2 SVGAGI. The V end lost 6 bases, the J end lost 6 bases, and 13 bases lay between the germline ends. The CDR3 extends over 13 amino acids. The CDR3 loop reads CASSLGSIDTQYF. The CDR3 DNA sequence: TGTGCCAGCAGCCTAGGGAGCATTGATACGCAGTATTTT.

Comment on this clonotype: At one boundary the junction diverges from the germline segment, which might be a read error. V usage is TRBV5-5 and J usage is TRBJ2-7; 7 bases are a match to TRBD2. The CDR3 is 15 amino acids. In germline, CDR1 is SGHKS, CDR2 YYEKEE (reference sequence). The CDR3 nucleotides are TGTGCCAGCAACTTGGGGGGGAGTCCAGGCTACGAGCAGTACTTC. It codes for CASNLGGSPGYEQYF.

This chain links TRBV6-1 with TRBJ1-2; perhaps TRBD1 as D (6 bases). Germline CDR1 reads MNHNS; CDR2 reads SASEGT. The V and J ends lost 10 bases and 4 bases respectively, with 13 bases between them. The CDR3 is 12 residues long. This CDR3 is CAITDRPYGYTF. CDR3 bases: TGTGCCATCACCGACAGGCCCTATGGCTACACCTTC.

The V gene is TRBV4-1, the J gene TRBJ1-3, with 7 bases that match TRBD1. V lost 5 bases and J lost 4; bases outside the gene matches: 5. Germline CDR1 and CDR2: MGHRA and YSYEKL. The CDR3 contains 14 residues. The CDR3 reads CASSAQGFGNTIYF. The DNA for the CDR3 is TGCGCCAGCAGCGCACAGGGGTTCGGAAACACCATATATTTT.

Here the CDR3 DNA reads TGTGCCAGCAGCTGGGGGGGGAACACGGATGAGCAGTTCTTC. As protein: CASSWGGNTDEQFF. The rearrangement links TRBV7-9 to TRBJ2-1, with 7 bases lining up with TRBD2. Trimming at V came to 4 bases and at J to 8 bases, leaving 8 bases not matched to a gene. The length of the CDR3 is 14 residues. Germline V CDR1 and CDR2: SEHNR, FQNEAQ (reference sequence).

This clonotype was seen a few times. The DNA for the CDR3 is TGTGCCAGCAGCGTAGTCGGGGAGGCAAACGAGCAGTACTTC. Its protein is CASSVVGEANEQYF. The chain recombines TRBV9 with TRBJ2-7; the D gene is possibly TRBD2 (6 bases). The V end lost 0 bases, the J end lost 5 bases, and 12 bases lay between the germline ends. The CDR3 sequence is 14 residues long. Germline lookup yields CDR1 SGDLS and CDR2 YYNGEE.

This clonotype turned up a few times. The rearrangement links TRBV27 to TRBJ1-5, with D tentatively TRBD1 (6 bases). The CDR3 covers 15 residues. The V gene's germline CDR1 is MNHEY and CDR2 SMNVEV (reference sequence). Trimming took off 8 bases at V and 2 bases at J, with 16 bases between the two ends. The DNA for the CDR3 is TGTGCCAGCGCTGGGGGTAAGGGGGGCAATCAGCCCCAGCATTTT. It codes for CASAGGKGGNQPQHF.

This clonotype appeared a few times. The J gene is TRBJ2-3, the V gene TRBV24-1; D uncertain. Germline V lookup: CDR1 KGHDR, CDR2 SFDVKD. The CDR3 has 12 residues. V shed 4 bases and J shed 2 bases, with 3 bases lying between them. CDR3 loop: CATSENTDTQYF. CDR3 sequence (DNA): TGTGCCACCAGTGAAAACACAGATACGCAGTATTTT.